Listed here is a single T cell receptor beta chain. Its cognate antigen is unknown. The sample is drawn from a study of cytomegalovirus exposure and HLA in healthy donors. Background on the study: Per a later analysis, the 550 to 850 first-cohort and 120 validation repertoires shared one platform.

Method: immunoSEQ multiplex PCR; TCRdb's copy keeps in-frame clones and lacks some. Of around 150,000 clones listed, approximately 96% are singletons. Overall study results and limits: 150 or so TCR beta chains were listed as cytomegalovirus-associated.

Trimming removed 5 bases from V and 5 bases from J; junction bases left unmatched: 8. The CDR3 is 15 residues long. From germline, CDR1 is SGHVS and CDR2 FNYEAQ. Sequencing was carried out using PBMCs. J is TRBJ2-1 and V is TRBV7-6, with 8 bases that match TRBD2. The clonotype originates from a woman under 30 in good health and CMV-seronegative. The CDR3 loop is CASSPGAGADNEQFF. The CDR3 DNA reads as TGTGCCAGCAGCCCGGGAGCGGGAGCTGACAATGAGCAGTTCTTC.